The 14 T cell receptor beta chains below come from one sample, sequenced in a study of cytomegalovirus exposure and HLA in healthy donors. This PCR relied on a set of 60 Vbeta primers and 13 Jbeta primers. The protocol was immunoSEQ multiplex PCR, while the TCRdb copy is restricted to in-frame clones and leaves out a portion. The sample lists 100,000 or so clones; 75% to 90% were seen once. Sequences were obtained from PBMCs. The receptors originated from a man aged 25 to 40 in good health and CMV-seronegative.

The CDR3 DNA sequence: TGTGCCAGCAGTCGGGACAGGGGGCGCGGAGGTGAAAAACTGTTTTTT. This codes for CASSRDRGRGGEKLFF. The chain carries TRBV5-5 and TRBJ1-4; 12 bases align to TRBD1. V lost 5 bases and J lost 7; bases outside the gene matches: 9. CDR1 is SGHKS, CDR2 YYEKEE, per germline (reference sequence). The CDR3 contains 16 residues.

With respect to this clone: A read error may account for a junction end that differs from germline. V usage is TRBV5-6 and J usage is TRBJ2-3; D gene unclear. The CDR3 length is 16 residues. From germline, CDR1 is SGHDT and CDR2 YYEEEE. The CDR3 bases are TGTGCCGGCAGATCTACGACAAAAACTAGCACAGATACGCAGTATTTT. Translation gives CAGRSTTKTSTDTQYF.

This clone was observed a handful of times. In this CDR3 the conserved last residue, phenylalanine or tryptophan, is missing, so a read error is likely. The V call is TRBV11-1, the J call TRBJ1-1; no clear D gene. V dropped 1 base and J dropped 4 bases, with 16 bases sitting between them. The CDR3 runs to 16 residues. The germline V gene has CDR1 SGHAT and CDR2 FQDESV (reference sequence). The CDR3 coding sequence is TGTGCCAGCAGCTTAGGGTTACGAGGATTGCGCACTGAAGCTTTCGTT. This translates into CASSLGLRGLRTEAFV.

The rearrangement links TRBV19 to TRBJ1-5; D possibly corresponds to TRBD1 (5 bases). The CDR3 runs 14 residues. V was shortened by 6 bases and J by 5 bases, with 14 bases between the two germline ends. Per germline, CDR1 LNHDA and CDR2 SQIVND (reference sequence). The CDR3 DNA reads TGTGCCAGTAGCCCAGACAGAATGGATCAGCCCCAGCATTTT. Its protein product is CASSPDRMDQPQHF.

CDR3 region: CASRTGGPYNEQFF. The CDR3 DNA reads as TGTGCCAGCCGTACAGGGGGCCCCTACAATGAGCAGTTCTTC. This chain uses TRBV25-1 with TRBJ2-1; 9 bases map to TRBD1. Germline V gene lookup returns CDR1 MGHDK and CDR2 SYGVNS. The CDR3 covers 14 residues. Unmatched junction bases numbered 4, after V lost 8 bases and J lost 2 bases.

Here the CDR3 reads CASSVVGTSHNEQFF. In DNA, the CDR3 is TGTGCCAGCAGCGTAGTCGGGACTAGCCACAATGAGCAGTTCTTC. The chain employs TRBV9 and TRBJ2-1; 9 bases are a match to TRBD2. There are 15 residues in the CDR3. J was trimmed by 5 bases and V by 0 bases; bases with no gene match: 3. Germline V gene lookup returns CDR1 SGDLS and CDR2 YYNGEE.

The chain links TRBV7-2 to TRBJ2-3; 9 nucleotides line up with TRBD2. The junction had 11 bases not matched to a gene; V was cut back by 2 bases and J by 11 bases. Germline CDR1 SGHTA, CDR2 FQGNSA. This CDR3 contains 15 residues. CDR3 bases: TGTGCCAGCAGCTTATTATCTAGCGGGACCCGAGAGCAGTATTTT. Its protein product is CASSLLSSGTREQYF. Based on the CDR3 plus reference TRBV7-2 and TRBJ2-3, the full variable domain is GAGVSQSPSNKVTEKGKDVELRCDPISGHTALYWYRQSLGQGLEFLIYFQGNSAPDKSGLPSDRFSAERTGGSVSTLTIQRTQQEDSAVYLCASSLLSSGTREQYFGPGTRLTVL.

In DNA, the CDR3 is TGTGCCAGCAGTTACGGGACAGCTCAAGAGACCCAGTACTTC. Translated: CASSYGTAQETQYF. The chain employs TRBV6-6 and TRBJ2-5; 7 nucleotides align to TRBD1. V shed 2 bases, J shed 2 bases, and the junction held 2 bases outside the gene matches. The CDR3 consists of 14 residues. From germline, CDR1 is MNHNY and CDR2 SVGAGI (reference sequence).

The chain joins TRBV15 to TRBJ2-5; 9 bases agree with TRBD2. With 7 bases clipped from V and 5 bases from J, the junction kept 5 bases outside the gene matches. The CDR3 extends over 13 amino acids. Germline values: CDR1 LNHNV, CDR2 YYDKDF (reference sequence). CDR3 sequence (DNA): TGTGCCACCACGGGCGGGAGGGGCGAGACCCAGTACTTC. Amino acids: CATTGGRGETQYF.

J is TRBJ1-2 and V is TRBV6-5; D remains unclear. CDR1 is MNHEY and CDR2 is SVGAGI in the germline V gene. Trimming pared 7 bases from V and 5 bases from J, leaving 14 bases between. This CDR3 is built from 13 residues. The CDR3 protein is CASTSRAGYGYTF. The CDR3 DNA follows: TGTGCCAGCACCTCTCGGGCGGGGTATGGCTACACCTTC.

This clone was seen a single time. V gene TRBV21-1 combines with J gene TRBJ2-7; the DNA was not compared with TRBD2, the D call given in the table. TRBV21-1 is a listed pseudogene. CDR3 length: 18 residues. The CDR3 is CASSKEDGSSGTISEQYF. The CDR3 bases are TGTGCCAGCAGCAAAGAGGACGGGTCTAGCGGGACGATTAGCGAGCAGTACTTC.

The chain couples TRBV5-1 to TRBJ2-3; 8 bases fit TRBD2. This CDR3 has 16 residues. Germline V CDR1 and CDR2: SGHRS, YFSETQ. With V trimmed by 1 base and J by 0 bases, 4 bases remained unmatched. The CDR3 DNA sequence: TGCGCCAGCAGCTTGCGGGAGGGAGGTAGCACAGATACGCAGTATTTT. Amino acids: CASSLREGGSTDTQYF. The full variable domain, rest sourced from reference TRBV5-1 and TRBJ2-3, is KAGVTQTPRYLIKTRGQQVTLSCSPISGHRSVSWYQQTPGQGLQFLFEYFSETQRNKGNFPGRFSGRQFSNSRSEMNVSTLELGDSALYLCASSLREGGSTDTQYFGPGTRLTVL.

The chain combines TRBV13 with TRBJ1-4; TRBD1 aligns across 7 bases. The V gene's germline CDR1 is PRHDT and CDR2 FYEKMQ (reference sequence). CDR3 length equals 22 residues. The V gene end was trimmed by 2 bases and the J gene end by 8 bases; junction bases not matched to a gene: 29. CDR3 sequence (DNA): TGTGCCAGCAGCTTAAGACAGGGAGGACGTGAGAGTAAGAGTCTAAGAAAAGAAAAACTGTTTTTT. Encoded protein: CASSLRQGGRESKSLRKEKLFF.

The CDR3 DNA follows: TGCGCCAGCAGCCGCCTAGCGGGAAAACAAGAGACCCAGTACTTC. Amino acids: CASSRLAGKQETQYF. The rearrangement uses TRBV5-1 and TRBJ2-5, with 9 bases fitting TRBD2. The CDR3 totals 15 residues. Germline lookup yields CDR1 SGHRS and CDR2 YFSETQ. The V segment lost 4 bases and the J segment 2 bases; nucleotides outside the gene matches: 6.